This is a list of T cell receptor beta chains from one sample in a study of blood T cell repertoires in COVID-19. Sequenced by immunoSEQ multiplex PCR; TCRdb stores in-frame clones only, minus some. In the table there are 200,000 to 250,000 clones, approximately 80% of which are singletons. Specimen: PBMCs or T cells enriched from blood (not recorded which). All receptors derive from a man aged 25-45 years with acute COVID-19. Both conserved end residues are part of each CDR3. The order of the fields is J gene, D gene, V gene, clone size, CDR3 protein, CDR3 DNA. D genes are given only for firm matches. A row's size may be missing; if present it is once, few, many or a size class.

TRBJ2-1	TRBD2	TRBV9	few	CASSPTGGLSYNEQFF	TGTGCCAGCAGCCCCACGGGGGGGCTCTCCTACAATGAGCAGTTCTTC
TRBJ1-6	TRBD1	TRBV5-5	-	CASSLRDRATSYNSPLHF	TGTGCCAGCAGCTTGAGGGACAGGGCAACCTCCTATAATTCACCCCTCCACTTT
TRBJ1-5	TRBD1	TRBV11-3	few	CASSPTGQGFPQPQHF	TGTGCCAGCAGCCCTACCGGACAGGGGTTTCCTCAGCCCCAGCATTTT
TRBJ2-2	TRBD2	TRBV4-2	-	CASSQGGGTGELFF	TGTGCCAGCAGCCAAGGGGGGGGCACCGGGGAGCTGTTTTTT
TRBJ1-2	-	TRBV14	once	CASSQDYGPEFYGYTF	TGTGCCAGCAGCCAAGATTATGGCCCGGAGTTTTATGGCTACACCTTC
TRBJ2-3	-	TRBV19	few	CASNRGLIDTQYF	TGTGCCAGTAATAGGGGCCTTATAGATACGCAGTATTTT
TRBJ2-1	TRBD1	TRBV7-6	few	CASSFGQGDYNEQFF	TGTGCCAGCAGCTTCGGACAGGGGGACTACAATGAGCAGTTCTTC
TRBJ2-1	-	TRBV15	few	CATSRDGGGYEQFF	TGTGCCACCAGCAGAGATGGTGGAGGATATGAGCAGTTCTTC
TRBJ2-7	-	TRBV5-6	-	CASSLDASVSEQYF	TGTGCCAGCAGCTTGGATGCTAGCGTGAGCGAGCAGTACTTC
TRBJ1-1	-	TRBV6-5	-	CASSYSPMVAEAFF	TGTGCCAGCAGTTACTCACCCATGGTAGCTGAAGCTTTCTTT
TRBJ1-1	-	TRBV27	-	CATKGGYGTEAFF	TGTGCCACCAAAGGAGGGTACGGCACTGAAGCTTTCTTT
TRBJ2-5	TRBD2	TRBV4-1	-	CASSQVASGQETQYF	TGCGCCAGCAGCCAAGTAGCTAGCGGTCAAGAGACCCAGTACTTC
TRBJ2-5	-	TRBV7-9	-	CASREAAETQYF	TGTGCCAGCAGGGAAGCGGCCGAGACCCAGTACTTC
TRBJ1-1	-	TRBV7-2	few	CASSPTGTTEAFF	TGTGCCAGCAGCCCTACCGGGACTACTGAAGCTTTCTTT
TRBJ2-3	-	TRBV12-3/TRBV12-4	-	CASSQTDTQYF	TGTGCCAGCAGTCAGACAGATACGCAGTATTTT
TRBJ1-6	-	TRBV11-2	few	CASSQPTGSSSPLHF	TGTGCCAGCAGCCAACCCACAGGGAGTAGTTCACCCCTCCACTTT
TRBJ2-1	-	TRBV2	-	CASSARGPSYNEQFF	TGTGCCAGCAGTGCGCGGGGCCCTTCCTACAATGAGCAGTTCTTC
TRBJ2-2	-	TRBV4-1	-	CASSQFLGAKANTGELFF	TGCGCCAGCAGCCAATTCCTGGGGGCGAAAGCGAACACCGGGGAGCTGTTTTTT
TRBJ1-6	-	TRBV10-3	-	CAISESGVAVSPLHF	TGTGCCATCAGTGAGTCGGGGGTAGCGGTTTCACCCCTCCACTTT
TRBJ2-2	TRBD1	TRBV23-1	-	CASSRERGTGGSGELFF	TGCGCCAGCAGTCGGGAGAGAGGGACAGGGGGCAGCGGGGAGCTGTTTTTT
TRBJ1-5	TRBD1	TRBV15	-	CATSRTGVFQPQHF	TGTGCCACCAGCAGGACAGGGGTCTTTCAGCCCCAGCATTTT
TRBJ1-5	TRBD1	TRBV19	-	CASSQRGQGGQPQHF	TGTGCCAGTAGTCAAAGGGGGCAGGGGGGCCAGCCCCAGCATTTT
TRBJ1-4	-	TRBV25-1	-	CASTAGSNEKLFF	TGTGCCAGCACGGCAGGGTCTAATGAAAAACTGTTTTTT
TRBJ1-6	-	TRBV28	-	CASSLFGSYNSPLHF	TGTGCCAGCAGTTTATTCGGTTCCTATAATTCACCCCTCCACTTT
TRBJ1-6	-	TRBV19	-	CASSIQDAGGSPLHF	TGTGCCAGTAGTATCCAGGACGCGGGGGGTTCACCCCTCCACTTT
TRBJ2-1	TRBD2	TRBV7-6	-	CASSPWLAGGFNNEQFF	TGTGCCAGCAGCCCCTGGTTAGCGGGGGGATTTAACAATGAGCAGTTCTTC
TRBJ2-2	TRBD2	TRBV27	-	CASSPGLAGANTGELFF	TGTGCCAGCAGTCCAGGACTAGCGGGGGCAAACACCGGGGAGCTGTTTTTT
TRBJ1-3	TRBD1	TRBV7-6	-	CASSLGDRSGNTIYF	TGTGCCAGCAGCTTAGGGGACAGATCTGGAAACACCATATATTTT
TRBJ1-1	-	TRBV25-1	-	CASSEYRNTEAFF	TGTGCCAGCAGTGAATACCGGAACACTGAAGCTTTCTTT
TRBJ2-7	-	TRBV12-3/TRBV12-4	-	CASSSTGYEQYF	TGTGCCAGCAGCTCGACAGGATACGAGCAGTACTTC
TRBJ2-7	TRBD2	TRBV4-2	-	CASSQVSGGVVYEQYF	TGTGCCAGCAGCCAAGTTTCCGGGGGGGTGGTCTACGAGCAGTACTTC
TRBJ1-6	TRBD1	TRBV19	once	CASSTNRGTTPLHF	TGTGCCAGTAGTACGAACAGGGGGACGACACCCCTCCACTTT
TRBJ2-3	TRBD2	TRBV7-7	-	CASSVSGGRTDTQYF	TGTGCCAGCAGCGTCAGCGGGGGGCGCACAGATACGCAGTATTTT
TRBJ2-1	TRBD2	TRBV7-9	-	CASSLKGLALGEQFF	TGTGCCAGCAGCTTGAAGGGACTAGCTCTTGGTGAGCAGTTCTTC
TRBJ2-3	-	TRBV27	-	CASSLLPLGTDTQYF	TGTGCCAGCAGTTTACTTCCCCTCGGCACAGATACGCAGTATTTT
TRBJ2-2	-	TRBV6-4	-	CASSDSKGGAGELFF	TGTGCCAGCAGTGACTCGAAGGGGGGGGCCGGGGAGCTGTTTTTT
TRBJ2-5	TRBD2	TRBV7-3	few	CASSLGRTSGAGETQYF	TGTGCCAGCAGCTTGGGCCGGACTAGCGGGGCAGGGGAGACCCAGTACTTC
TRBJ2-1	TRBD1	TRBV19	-	CASSIEPSGTGGEQFF	TGTGCCAGTAGTATAGAACCGTCCGGGACAGGTGGTGAGCAGTTCTTC
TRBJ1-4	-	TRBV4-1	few	CASDAGFNEKLFF	TGCGCCAGCGACGCAGGGTTTAATGAAAAACTGTTTTTT
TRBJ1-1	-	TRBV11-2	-	CASSSSPGPETEAFF	TGTGCCAGCAGCTCCTCCCCGGGTCCAGAAACTGAAGCTTTCTTT
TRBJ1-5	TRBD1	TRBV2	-	CASRGRTGSNQPQHF	TGTGCCAGCAGAGGAAGGACAGGGTCCAATCAGCCCCAGCATTTT
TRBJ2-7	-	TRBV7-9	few	CASSLGGSRYEQYF	TGTGCCAGCAGCTTAGGTGGCAGTCGTTACGAGCAGTACTTC
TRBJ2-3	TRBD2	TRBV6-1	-	CASSETAGGGTDTQYF	TGTGCCAGCAGTGAAACTGCGGGGGGGGGCACAGATACGCAGTATTTT
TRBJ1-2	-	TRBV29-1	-	CSVVGSGAEGYTF	TGCAGCGTTGTGGGGTCAGGGGCGGAGGGCTACACCTTC
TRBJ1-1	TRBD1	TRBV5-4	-	CASSWDSVGTTEAFF	TGTGCCAGCAGCTGGGACAGTGTTGGGACCACTGAAGCTTTCTTT
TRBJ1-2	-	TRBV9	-	CASSPRTDGYTF	TGTGCCAGCAGCCCCCGGACAGATGGCTACACCTTC
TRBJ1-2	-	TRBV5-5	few	CASSSQTYYGYTF	TGTGCCAGCAGCTCTCAGACATATTATGGCTACACCTTC
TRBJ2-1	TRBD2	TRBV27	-	CASNMGTSGVNEQFF	TGTGCCAGCAACATGGGGACTAGCGGGGTCAATGAGCAGTTCTTC
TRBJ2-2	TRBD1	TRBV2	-	CASSGTVPYTGELFF	TGTGCCAGCAGCGGGACAGTACCATACACCGGGGAGCTGTTTTTT
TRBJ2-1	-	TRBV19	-	CASSIRSYNEQFF	TGTGCCAGTAGTATACGCTCCTACAATGAGCAGTTCTTC
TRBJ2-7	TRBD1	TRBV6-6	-	CASSPVTGQGVPRLQQYF	TGTGCCAGCAGTCCCGTAACGGGACAGGGTGTTCCACGTCTTCAGCAGTACTTC